The 18 T cell receptor beta chains listed next were all sequenced from one sample in a study of beta chain features in type 1 diabetes. Findings and caveats of the study: Shorter TCRB CDR3s, moderately but significantly so, marked every one of the four CD4+ subsets in Type 1 diabetes patients.

Reverse transcription of all isolated RNA meant that expressed TCRB transcripts were sequenced. TCRdb keeps only in-frame clones here, not all; method: immunoSEQ multiplex PCR. Among about 660,000 clones listed, around 15% were seen once. No cognate antigen is known for these TCRs. The sequenced sample was naive CD4+ T cells from blood. All receptors come from a man younger than 30 with type 1 diabetes.

This clone was detected a few times. This chain's CDR3 is CASSSPSWTGSSGNTIYF. The DNA for the CDR3 is TGTGCCAGCAGCTCGCCCTCGTGGACAGGGAGTTCTGGAAACACCATATATTTT. The rearrangement uses TRBV7-9 and TRBJ1-3; 8 bases are shared with TRBD1. CDR1 and CDR2 from the germline V gene are SEHNR and FQNEAQ (reference sequence). The CDR3 loop spans 18 amino acids. V shed 4 bases, J shed 1 base, and the junction held 12 bases outside the gene matches.

This clone turned up a few times. The CDR3 sequence: CASSQVAEKLFF. The CDR3 DNA reads as TGCGCCAGCAGCCAAGTGGCTGAAAAACTGTTTTTT. This chain connects TRBV4-1 to TRBJ1-4; D uncertain. Germline V gene lookup returns CDR1 MGHRA and CDR2 YSYEKL. The CDR3 totals 12 residues. V was shortened by 1 base and J by 7 bases, with 4 bases between the two germline ends.

The gene calls are TRBV10-3 and TRBJ2-3, with D perhaps matching TRBD1 (6 bases). The germline V and J ends were trimmed by 0 bases and 0 bases, with 13 bases remaining between them. Germline values: CDR1 ENHRY, CDR2 SYGVKD. The CDR3 has 17 amino acids. CDR3 coding DNA: TGTGCCATCAGTGAGTCACTAGGCAGGGGTAGCACAGATACGCAGTATTTT. This gives the protein CAISESLGRGSTDTQYF.

The rearrangement links TRBV18 to TRBJ2-7; TRBD1 agrees at 7 bases. The V gene end was trimmed by 6 bases and the J gene end by 5 bases; junction bases not matched to a gene: 10. Germline V gene lookup returns CDR1 KGHSH and CDR2 LQKENI. There are 14 residues in the CDR3. This CDR3 reads CASSLNRGGDEQYF. The CDR3 nucleotides are TGTGCCAGCTCGCTTAACAGGGGCGGCGACGAGCAGTACTTC.

The chain has TRBV7-2 and TRBJ2-1; 10 nucleotides match TRBD2. J lost 6 bases, V lost 4 bases, and 3 bases had no gene match. The CDR3 has 14 residues. Germline assignment: CDR1 SGHTA and CDR2 FQGNSA. The DNA for the CDR3 is TGTGCCAGCAGCTCTGCTAGCGGGAGCAATGAGCAGTTCTTC. Translated: CASSSASGSNEQFF.

This clone was detected a few times. V usage is TRBV30 and J usage is TRBJ1-2; D is unresolved. The CDR3 loop spans 11 amino acids. Trimming pared 4 bases from V and 2 bases from J, leaving 5 bases between. Germline values: CDR1 GTSNPN, CDR2 SVGIG (reference sequence). The CDR3 DNA sequence: TGTGCCTGGAAGAAGAACTATGGCTACACCTTC. This translates into CAWKKNYGYTF.

V usage is TRBV27 and J usage is TRBJ1-2; maybe TRBD1 (6 bases). The germline V gene encodes CDR1 MNHEY and CDR2 SMNVEV (reference sequence). With 3 bases removed from V and 6 bases from J, the gap between germline ends came to 11 bases. The CDR3 sequence is 13 residues long. CDR3 sequence (DNA): TGTGCCAGCAGTTTGCAGGGGCGGAATGGCTACACCTTC. Protein: CASSLQGRNGYTF.

V usage is TRBV7-2 and J usage is TRBJ1-4, with 7 bases that match TRBD1. CDR1 is SGHTA and CDR2 is FQGNSA in the germline V gene. The CDR3 is made up of 14 amino acids. The V segment lost 6 bases and the J segment 5 bases; nucleotides outside the gene matches: 6. The CDR3 is CASSLTGNNEKLFF. The CDR3 bases are TGTGCCAGCAGTTTGACAGGGAACAATGAAAAACTGTTTTTT.

The chain combines TRBV5-1 with TRBJ2-5, with 7 positions matching TRBD2. This CDR3 comprises 13 residues. V dropped 6 bases and J dropped 5; count of bases not matched to a gene: 7. Germline assignment: CDR1 SGHRS and CDR2 YFSETQ. The CDR3 nucleotides are TGCGCCAGCACGAGCGGGATTGGGGAGACCCAGTACTTC. It is translated as CASTSGIGETQYF.

This clone was detected a few times. The chain is built from TRBV29-1 and TRBJ2-3; 11 bases align to TRBD2. The CDR3 totals 18 residues. The V gene's germline CDR1 is SQVTM and CDR2 ANQGSEA. The V segment lost 0 bases and the J segment 2 bases; nucleotides outside the gene matches: 10. The CDR3: CSVEDPSSGRGHTDTQYF. The CDR3 nucleotides are TGCAGCGTTGAAGACCCGAGTAGCGGGAGGGGTCACACAGATACGCAGTATTTT.

The chain employs TRBV5-4 and TRBJ2-1; D is undetermined. CDR1 is SGHNT and CDR2 is YYREEE in the germline V gene (reference sequence). CDR3 length: 16 amino acids. V dropped 0 bases and J dropped 0 bases, with 10 bases sitting between them. CDR3 region: CASSLAGLVSYNEQFF. The CDR3 region has the DNA TGTGCCAGCAGCTTGGCCGGGCTAGTCTCCTACAATGAGCAGTTCTTC.

V and J are TRBV9 and TRBJ1-6, with D possibly being TRBD1 (6 bases). CDR3 length equals 15 residues. Germline assignment: CDR1 SGDLS and CDR2 YYNGEE. V lost 4 bases to trimming and J lost 10 bases, with 18 bases between them. CDR3 region: CASSPRGGAESPLHF. The CDR3, as DNA: TGTGCCAGCAGCCCCCGGGGGGGGGCCGAGTCACCCCTCCACTTT.

This chain joins TRBV5-6 and TRBJ1-1; perhaps TRBD1 as D (5 bases). There are 15 residues in the CDR3. The germline V gene has CDR1 SGHDT and CDR2 YYEEEE. Trimming removed 6 bases at V and 1 base at J, with 16 bases between. DNA for the CDR3: TGTGCCAGCACCCTAAACGGGGGAGGGAACACTGAAGCTTTCTTT. The encoded protein is CASTLNGGGNTEAFF.

The chain carries TRBV7-9 and TRBJ2-3, with 8 bases identical to TRBD1. The CDR3 is 10 residues long. The V and J ends lost 10 bases and 11 bases, in that order; junction bases with no gene match: 5. Germline V gives CDR1 SEHNR, CDR2 FQNEAQ (reference sequence). The CDR3 DNA reads TGTGCCAACGGACAGGGCCGGCAGTATTTT. This codes for CANGQGRQYF. Together with reference TRBV7-9 and TRBJ2-3, the CDR3 gives the full variable domain: DTGVSQNPRHKITKRGQNVTFRCDPISEHNRLYWYRQTLGQGPEFLTYFQNEAQLEKSRLLSDRFSAERPKGSFSTLEIQRTEQGDSAMYLCANGQGRQYFGPGTRLTVL.

This clone turned up a few times. V is TRBV4-1 and J is TRBJ1-5; weak D call: TRBD1 (6 bases). The CDR3 runs to 15 residues. Germline V gene data show CDR1 as MGHRA and CDR2 as YSYEKL. V was pared by 4 bases and J by 0 bases, with 10 bases between. The CDR3 coding sequence is TGCGCCAGCAGCCCAGGACAGTCTAGCAATCAGCCCCAGCATTTT. Residues: CASSPGQSSNQPQHF.

There are a few counts of this clone. The junction departs from the called germline gene at one end, perhaps through a read error. The chain uses TRBV7-9 and TRBJ2-2, with 8 bases that match TRBD1. The germline V gene encodes CDR1 SEHNR and CDR2 FQNEAQ (reference sequence). This CDR3 comprises 15 residues. The CDR3 region has the DNA TGTGCCAGCACCTTACAGGGGGGTTCACCCGGGGAGCTGTTTTTT. This sequence encodes CASTLQGGSPGELFF.

This chain connects TRBV19 to TRBJ2-7; 10 nucleotides agree with TRBD2. The CDR3 loop spans 14 amino acids. Germline V gene data show CDR1 as LNHDA and CDR2 as SQIVND (reference sequence). With 5 bases clipped from V and 4 bases from J, the junction kept 5 bases outside the gene matches. The CDR3 protein is CASSSMGLAYEQYF. The CDR3 DNA sequence: TGTGCCAGTAGTTCAATGGGACTAGCGTACGAGCAGTACTTC.

This sequence joins TRBV5-4 and TRBJ2-2; D uncertain. Looked up from germline, CDR1 is SGHNT and CDR2 is YYREEE (reference sequence). V was clipped by 2 bases and J by 3 bases, with 2 bases between them. The CDR3 has 12 amino acids. The chain's CDR3 is CASSFDTGELFF. For the CDR3, the DNA is TGTGCCAGCAGCTTCGACACCGGGGAGCTGTTTTTT.